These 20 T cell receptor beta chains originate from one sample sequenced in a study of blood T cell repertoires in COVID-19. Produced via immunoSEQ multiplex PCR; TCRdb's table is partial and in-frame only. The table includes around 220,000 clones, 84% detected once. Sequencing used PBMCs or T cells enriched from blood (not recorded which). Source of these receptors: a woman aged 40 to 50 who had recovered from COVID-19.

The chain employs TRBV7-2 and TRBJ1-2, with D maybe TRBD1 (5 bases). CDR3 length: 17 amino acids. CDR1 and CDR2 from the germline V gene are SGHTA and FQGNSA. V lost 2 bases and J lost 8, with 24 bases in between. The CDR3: CASSLLVDTVNIRGYTF. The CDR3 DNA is TGTGCCAGCAGCTTACTGGTGGACACCGTTAATATAAGAGGCTACACCTTC. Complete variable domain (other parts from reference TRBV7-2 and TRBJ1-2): GAGVSQSPSNKVTEKGKDVELRCDPISGHTALYWYRQSLGQGLEFLIYFQGNSAPDKSGLPSDRFSAERTGGSVSTLTIQRTQQEDSAVYLCASSLLVDTVNIRGYTFGSGTRLTVV.

DNA for the CDR3: TGTGCCAGCAGCTTGGTAGAAGAGACCCAGTACTTC. This translates into CASSLVEETQYF. The gene calls are TRBV11-3 and TRBJ2-5; D is ambiguous. CDR3 size: 12 residues. CDR1 is SGHNT, CDR2 YENEEA, per germline. The germline V and J ends were trimmed by 3 bases and 3 bases, with 5 bases remaining between them.

The DNA for the CDR3 is TGTGCCAGCAGTGACGCCAGGGTCGATACGCAGTATTTT. Amino acid sequence: CASSDARVDTQYF. The chain joins TRBV6-1 to TRBJ2-3; D possibly corresponds to TRBD1 (5 bases). This CDR3 region has 13 residues. CDR1 MNHNS and CDR2 SASEGT come from the germline V gene. The ends were cut back, 3 bases at V and 6 bases at J, with 10 bases in the middle.

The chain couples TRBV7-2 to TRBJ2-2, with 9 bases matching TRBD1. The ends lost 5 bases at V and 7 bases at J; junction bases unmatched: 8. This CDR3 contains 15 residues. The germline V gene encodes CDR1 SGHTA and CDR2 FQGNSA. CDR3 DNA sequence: TGTGCCAGCAGCCCAACGGGACAGGGTATCGGGGAGCTGTTTTTT. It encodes CASSPTGQGIGELFF. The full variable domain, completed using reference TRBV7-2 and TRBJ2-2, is GAGVSQSPSNKVTEKGKDVELRCDPISGHTALYWYRQSLGQGLEFLIYFQGNSAPDKSGLPSDRFSAERTGGSVSTLTIQRTQQEDSAVYLCASSPTGQGIGELFFGEGSRLTVL.

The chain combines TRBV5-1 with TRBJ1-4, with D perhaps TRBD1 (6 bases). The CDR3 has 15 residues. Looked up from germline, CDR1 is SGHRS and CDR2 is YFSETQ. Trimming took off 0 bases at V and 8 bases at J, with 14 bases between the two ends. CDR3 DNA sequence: TGCGCCAGCAGCTTGGTAGGGGGATACGGGGAAAAACTGTTTTTT. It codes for CASSLVGGYGEKLFF.

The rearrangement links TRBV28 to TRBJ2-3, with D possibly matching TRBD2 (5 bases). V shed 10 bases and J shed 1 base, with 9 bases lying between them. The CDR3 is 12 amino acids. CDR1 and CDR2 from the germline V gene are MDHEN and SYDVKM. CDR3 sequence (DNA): TGTGCCACGGGCGGGCGCACAGATACGCAGTATTTT. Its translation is CATGGRTDTQYF.

CDR3 bases: TGCAGCGTCAGGGGCGGACGATACGAGCAGTACTTC. Translation gives CSVRGGRYEQYF. The chain links TRBV29-1 to TRBJ2-7; a possible D gene is TRBD1 (6 bases). This CDR3 is built from 12 residues. Germline CDR1 is SQVTM and CDR2 is ANQGSEA. V gave up 6 bases and J gave up 4 bases, with 13 bases separating them.

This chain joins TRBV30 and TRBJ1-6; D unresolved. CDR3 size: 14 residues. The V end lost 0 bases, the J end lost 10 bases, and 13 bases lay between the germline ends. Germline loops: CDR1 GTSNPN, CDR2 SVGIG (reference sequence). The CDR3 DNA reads TGTGCCTGGAGTGTAGACCAGGTTGGCTCACCCCTCCACTTT. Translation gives CAWSVDQVGSPLHF.

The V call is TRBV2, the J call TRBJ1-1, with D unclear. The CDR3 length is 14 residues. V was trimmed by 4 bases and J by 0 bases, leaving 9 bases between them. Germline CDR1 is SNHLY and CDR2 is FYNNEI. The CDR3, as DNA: TGTGCCAGCAGTGCCCAGAACATGAACACTGAAGCTTTCTTT. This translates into CASSAQNMNTEAFF.

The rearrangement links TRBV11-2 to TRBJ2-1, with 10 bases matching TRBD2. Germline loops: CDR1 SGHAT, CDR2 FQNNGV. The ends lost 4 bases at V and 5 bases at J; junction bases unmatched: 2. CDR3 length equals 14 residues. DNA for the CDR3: TGTGCCAGCAGCTCGGGACTAGCGAACAATGAGCAGTTCTTC. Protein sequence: CASSSGLANNEQFF.

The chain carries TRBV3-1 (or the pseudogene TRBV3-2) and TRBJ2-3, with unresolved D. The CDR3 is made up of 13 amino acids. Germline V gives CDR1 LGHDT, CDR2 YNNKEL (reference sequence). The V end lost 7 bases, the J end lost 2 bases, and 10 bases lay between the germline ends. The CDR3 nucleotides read TGTGCCAGCACCCCACAATACACAGATACGCAGTATTTT. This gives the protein CASTPQYTDTQYF.

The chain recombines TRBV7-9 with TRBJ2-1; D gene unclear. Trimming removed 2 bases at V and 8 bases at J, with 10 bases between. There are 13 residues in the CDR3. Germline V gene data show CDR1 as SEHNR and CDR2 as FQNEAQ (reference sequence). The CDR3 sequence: CASSLTTKDEQFF. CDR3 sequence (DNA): TGTGCCAGCAGCTTAACTACGAAGGATGAGCAGTTCTTC.

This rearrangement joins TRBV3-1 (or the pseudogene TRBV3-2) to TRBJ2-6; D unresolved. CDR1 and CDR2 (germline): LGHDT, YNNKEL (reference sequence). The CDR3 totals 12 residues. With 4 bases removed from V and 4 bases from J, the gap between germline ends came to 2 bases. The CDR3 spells CASSPGANVLTF. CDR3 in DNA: TGTGCCAGCAGCCCAGGGGCCAACGTCCTGACTTTC.

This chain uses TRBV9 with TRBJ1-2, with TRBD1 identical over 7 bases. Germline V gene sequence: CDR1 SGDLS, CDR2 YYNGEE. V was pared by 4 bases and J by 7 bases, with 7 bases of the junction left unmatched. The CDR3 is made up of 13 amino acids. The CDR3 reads CASSRTGVGGYTF. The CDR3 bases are TGTGCCAGCAGCCGCACAGGGGTCGGTGGCTACACCTTC.

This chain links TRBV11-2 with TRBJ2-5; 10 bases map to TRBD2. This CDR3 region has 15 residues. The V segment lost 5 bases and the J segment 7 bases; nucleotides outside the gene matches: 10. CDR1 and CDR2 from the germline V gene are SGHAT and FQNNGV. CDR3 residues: CASSKTSGTVVTQYF. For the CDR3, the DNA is TGTGCCAGCAGCAAAACTAGCGGGACTGTGGTGACCCAGTACTTC.

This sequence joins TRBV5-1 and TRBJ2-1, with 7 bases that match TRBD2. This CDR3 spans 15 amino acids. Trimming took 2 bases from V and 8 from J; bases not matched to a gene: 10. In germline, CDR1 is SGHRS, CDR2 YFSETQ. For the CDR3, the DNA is TGCGCCAGCAGCTTAAGGGAGGGCCGGGAGGATGAGCAGTTCTTC. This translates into CASSLREGREDEQFF.

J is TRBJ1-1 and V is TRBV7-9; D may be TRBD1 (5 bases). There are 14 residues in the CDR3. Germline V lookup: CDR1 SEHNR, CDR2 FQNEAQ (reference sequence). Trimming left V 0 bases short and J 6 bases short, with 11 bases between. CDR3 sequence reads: CASSLALRDSEAFF. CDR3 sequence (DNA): TGTGCCAGCAGCTTAGCCCTTCGGGACTCTGAAGCTTTCTTT.

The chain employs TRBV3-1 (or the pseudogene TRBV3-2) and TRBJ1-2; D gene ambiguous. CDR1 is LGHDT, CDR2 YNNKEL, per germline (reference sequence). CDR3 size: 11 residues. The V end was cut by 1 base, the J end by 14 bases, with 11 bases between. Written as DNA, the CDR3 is TGTGCCAGCAGCCAAGGGAAGGCACTAACCTTC. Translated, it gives CASSQGKALTF.

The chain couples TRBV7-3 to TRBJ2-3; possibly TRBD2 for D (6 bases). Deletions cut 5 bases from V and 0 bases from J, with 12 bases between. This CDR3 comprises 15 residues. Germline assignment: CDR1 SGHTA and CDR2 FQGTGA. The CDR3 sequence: CASSNSGASTDTQYF. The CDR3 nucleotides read TGTGCCAGCAGCAATAGCGGAGCAAGCACAGATACGCAGTATTTT.

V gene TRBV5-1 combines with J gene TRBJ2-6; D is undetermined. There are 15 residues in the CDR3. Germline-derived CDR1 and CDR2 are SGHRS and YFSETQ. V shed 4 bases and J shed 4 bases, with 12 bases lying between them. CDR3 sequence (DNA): TGCGCCAGCAGCCCCCCCCTCGGGGGGGCCAACGTCCTGACTTTC. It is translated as CASSPPLGGANVLTF.